This record covers a single TCR beta chain. Its antigen is unidentified. The sample comes from a study of OX40 agonist ivuxolimab in advanced cancers. Study information: Patients in the trial were receiving intravenous ivuxolimab every 2 weeks, at doses of 0.01 to 10 mg/kg. Points from the study as a whole: CD4+ and CD8+ blood T cells expanded clonally by week 6 at 0.1 to 3.0 mg/kg. The study found among the lowest clonal expansion in partial responders at 0.1-3.0 mg/kg.

Sequenced by immunoSEQ multiplex PCR; TCRdb stores in-frame clones only, minus some. Found here are nearly 55,000 clones, around 88% of them singletons; the top ten hold 1.3% to 1.5%. Germline CDR1 SGHNT, CDR2 YYREEE (reference sequence). The CDR3 spans 14 residues. J lost 6 bases, V lost 2 bases, and 3 bases had no gene match. Sample: CD4+ or CD8+ T cells sorted from blood, taken in a trial of the OX40 agonist ivuxolimab. This receptor was identified in an adult with an advanced solid tumor such as melanoma, head and neck, liver or kidney cancer. The chain links TRBV5-4 to TRBJ2-1, with 9 bases matching TRBD1. CDR3 in DNA: TGTGCCAGCAGCTTAAACAGGGGGCGCAATGAGCAGTTCTTC. The encoded protein is CASSLNRGRNEQFF.